Listed here is a single T cell receptor beta chain. This CDR3 is 14 amino acids long. Germline-derived CDR1 and CDR2 are SGHAT and FQNNGV. Trimming stripped 1 base from V and 1 base from J, with 7 bases between. This entry belongs to a study of T-cell memory formation after mild COVID-19. TCRdb re-called the 5' RACE reads with MiXCR, one entry per CDR3 protein. Here the sample spans tens of thousands of distinct CDR3 sequences, about a quarter being singletons. The sequencing sample was made of PBMCs or a T cell subset sorted from them (not recorded which). V and J are TRBV11-2 and TRBJ1-1; possibly TRBD1 for D (5 bases). The receptor was isolated from a young man who had mild COVID-19 (a few samples of this study predate the infection). Cell type and time point are not known. The CDR3 spells CASSLAQANTEAFF. The CDR3, as DNA: TGTGCCAGCAGCTTAGCACAGGCGAACACTGAAGCTTTCTTT.